This TCR beta chain was captured in a study of cytomegalovirus exposure and HLA in healthy donors. Trimming cost V 6 bases and J 5 bases, with 13 bases left between them. In germline, CDR1 is SGHVS, CDR2 FNYEAQ. The CDR3 runs to 14 residues. The PCR had 60 Vbeta and 13 Jbeta primers. The data were produced by immunoSEQ multiplex PCR, yet TCRdb's version contains in-frame clones alone and is incomplete. The sample includes approximately 140,000 clones, around 72% seen only once; the top ten take about 1.7%. The sequence derives from a woman in her thirties or forties in good health and CMV-seronegative. The chain recombines TRBV7-6 with TRBJ1-4; D perhaps matches TRBD1 (5 bases). The sequencing input was PBMCs. The CDR3 region has the DNA TGTGCCAGCAGGGAGGGGCCCATAAATGAAAAACTGTTTTTT. It encodes CASREGPINEKLFF.